This passage covers 26 T cell receptor beta chains from one sample sequenced in a study of blood T cell repertoires in COVID-19. The protocol was immunoSEQ multiplex PCR, while the TCRdb copy is restricted to in-frame clones and leaves out a portion. This sample has about 130,000 clones, with 79% found just once. Sequenced: peripheral blood. The receptors were sampled from a man aged 35 to 55 with active or convalescent COVID-19.

The genes are TRBV6-1 and TRBJ2-3; D remains ambiguous. The ends were cut back, 1 base at V and 0 bases at J, with 8 bases in the middle. The CDR3 consists of 15 residues. Germline CDR1 is MNHNS and CDR2 is SASEGT. For the CDR3, the DNA is TGTGCCAGCAGTGAAGGGGCAGCTAGCACAGATACGCAGTATTTT. It codes for CASSEGAASTDTQYF.

The V gene is TRBV28, the J gene TRBJ1-5; D not certain. In germline, CDR1 is MDHEN, CDR2 SYDVKM. The CDR3 sequence is 13 residues long. V dropped 6 bases and J dropped 1 base, with 7 bases sitting between them. The DNA for the CDR3 is TGTGCCAGCAGGGTTACAAGCAATCAGCCCCAGCATTTT. Its translation: CASRVTSNQPQHF.

About this clone itself: Different DNA sequences within this sample yield the same CDR3. V is TRBV19 and J is TRBJ1-5, with D tentatively TRBD1 (5 bases). Trimming removed 4 bases at V and 7 bases at J, with 14 bases between. The germline CDR1 and CDR2 sequences are LNHDA and SQIVND (reference sequence). This CDR3 comprises 14 residues. CDR3 sequence: CASSTTGAGQPQHF. The CDR3 DNA is TGTGCCAGTAGTACTACAGGAGCAGGACAGCCCCAGCATTTT.

The chain combines TRBV5-4 with TRBJ2-2; TRBD2 matches at 13 bases. The CDR3 consists of 16 residues. Germline CDR1 reads SGHNT; CDR2 reads YYREEE (reference sequence). The V gene end was trimmed by 3 bases and the J gene end by 1 base; junction bases not matched to a gene: 0. CDR3 nucleotide sequence: TGTGCCAGCAGCTGGACTAGCGGGGGGAACACCGGGGAGCTGTTTTTT. Protein sequence: CASSWTSGGNTGELFF.

This chain links TRBV4-1 with TRBJ2-5; possible D gene TRBD2, 5 bases. The V end was cut by 0 bases, the J end by 5 bases, with 10 bases between. This CDR3 has 14 residues. Germline V gene lookup returns CDR1 MGHRA and CDR2 YSYEKL. The CDR3 here is CASSQEPSSETQYF. CDR3 sequence (DNA): TGCGCCAGCAGCCAAGAACCTAGCTCGGAGACCCAGTACTTC.

This clone showed up just a few times. The chain is built from TRBV4-2 and TRBJ1-5, with D maybe TRBD1 (5 bases). The CDR3 covers 14 residues. The V and J ends lost 2 bases and 6 bases respectively, with 11 bases between them. The V gene's germline CDR1 is LGHNA and CDR2 YNFKEQ. CDR3 sequence: CASSQQGEGQPQHF. The CDR3 DNA sequence: TGTGCCAGCAGCCAACAGGGTGAAGGTCAGCCCCAGCATTTT.

V is TRBV30 and J is TRBJ2-7; D is perhaps TRBD1 (5 bases). Trimming took 0 bases from V and 9 from J, leaving 12 bases between them. The CDR3 contains 12 residues. Germline V gene lookup returns CDR1 GTSNPN and CDR2 SVGIG (reference sequence). CDR3 in DNA: TGTGCCTGGAGTGTACGGAATAGGGGGCAGTACTTC. Protein product: CAWSVRNRGQYF. Looking up the rest from reference TRBV30 and TRBJ2-7 gives the full variable domain: SQTIHQWPATLVQPVGSPLSLECTVEGTSNPNLYWYRQAAGRGLQLLFYSVGIGQISSEVPQNLSASRPQDRQFILSSKKLLLSDSGFYLCAWSVRNRGQYFGPGTRLTVT.

The V and J genes are TRBV9 and TRBJ2-7; D might be TRBD2 (7 bases). The CDR3 runs 13 residues. Germline assignment: CDR1 SGDLS and CDR2 YYNGEE. The germline V and J ends were trimmed by 7 bases and 5 bases, with 16 bases remaining between them. The CDR3 region has the DNA TGTGCCAGCGGGAGGGGGGGACTCGACGAGCAGTACTTC. This gives the protein CASGRGGLDEQYF.

In this sample, this clone turned up many times. J is TRBJ2-5 and V is TRBV3-1 (or the pseudogene TRBV3-2); maybe TRBD2 (7 bases). The ends were cut back, 4 bases at V and 4 bases at J, with 25 bases in the middle. The CDR3 is made up of 18 amino acids. Germline V gene data show CDR1 as LGHDT and CDR2 as YNNKEL (reference sequence). CDR3 sequence reads: CASSRRGRGGVIGETQYF. CDR3 in DNA: TGTGCCAGCAGCCGGAGAGGGAGGGGGGGAGTAATAGGAGAGACCCAGTACTTC.

This clone showed up many times. The chain combines TRBV19 with TRBJ1-4, with a tentative D call TRBD1 (5 bases). With 6 bases removed from V and 5 bases from J, the gap between germline ends came to 10 bases. This CDR3 spans 13 amino acids. CDR1 is LNHDA and CDR2 is SQIVND in the germline V gene (reference sequence). CDR3 amino acids: CASRTPGNEKLFF. The CDR3 region has the DNA TGTGCCAGTAGGACCCCAGGGAATGAAAAACTGTTTTTT.

This clone was counted once. The chain employs TRBV5-4 and TRBJ2-3; 7 positions agree with TRBD2. The V and J ends lost 1 base and 2 bases, in that order; junction bases with no gene match: 4. The length of the CDR3 is 15 residues. Germline CDR1 and CDR2: SGHNT and YYREEE (reference sequence). In DNA form, the CDR3 reads TGTGCCAGCAGCTTGTGGAGCGGGAACACAGATACGCAGTATTTT. Translating it yields CASSLWSGNTDTQYF. Looking up the rest from reference TRBV5-4 and TRBJ2-3 gives the full variable domain: ETGVTQSPTHLIKTRGQQVTLRCSSQSGHNTVSWYQQALGQGPQFIFQYYREEENGRGNFPPRFSGLQFPNYSSELNVNALELDDSALYLCASSLWSGNTDTQYFGPGTRLTVL.

This chain connects TRBV7-2 to TRBJ2-7; D ambiguous. The CDR3 consists of 15 residues. Per the germline V gene, CDR1 is SGHTA and CDR2 is FQGNSA. V lost 5 bases and J lost 7, with 21 bases in between. As DNA, the CDR3 is TGTGCCAGCAGCCCCGCCTTCGTCAATCCGCGGGAGCAGTACTTC. Its protein product is CASSPAFVNPREQYF.

This sequence joins TRBV6-5 and TRBJ1-5, with D possibly TRBD1 on 5 matching bases. The CDR3 length is 14 residues. With 2 bases removed from V and 7 bases from J, the gap between germline ends came to 12 bases. Germline CDR1 reads MNHEY; CDR2 reads SVGAGI. The CDR3 DNA is TGTGCCAGCAGTTACGGAGGGGCCGGGCAGCCCCAGCATTTT. Protein product: CASSYGGAGQPQHF.

Concerning this clone itself: One junction end disagrees with the germline gene, perhaps due to a read error. The chain carries TRBV11-3 and TRBJ1-1; possibly TRBD1 for D (5 bases). Germline assignment: CDR1 SGHNT and CDR2 YENEEA. The CDR3 extends over 14 amino acids. CDR3 in amino acids: CASSLNKDGTEGVF. CDR3 DNA: TGTGCCAGCAGCTTAAATAAGGACGGAACCGAAGGGGTCTTT.

Points on this clone: This may arise from a read error, as a much more abundant clone is one base away. This sample includes further DNA sequences coding for the same CDR3. The V and J genes are TRBV2 and TRBJ1-5, with 7 bases aligning to TRBD1. There are 14 residues in the CDR3. Germline trimming cut 0 bases from V and 4 bases from J; bases unmatched to any gene: 0. Germline loops: CDR1 SNHLY, CDR2 FYNNEI. The CDR3 spells CASSEAQGNQPQHF. Written as DNA, the CDR3 is TGTGCCAGCAGTGAAGCACAGGGGAATCAGCCCCAGCATTTT.

The rearrangement joins TRBV4-2 to TRBJ2-2; 8 nucleotides match TRBD2. The CDR3 runs 16 residues. In germline, CDR1 is LGHNA, CDR2 YNFKEQ. V trimming: 4 bases; J trimming: 2 bases; junction bases outside the gene matches: 6. CDR3 protein: CASSLKRELNTGELFF. CDR3 coding DNA: TGTGCCAGCAGCCTAAAGCGGGAGTTAAACACCGGGGAGCTGTTTTTT.

This clone came up a few times. The chain has TRBV5-1 and TRBJ2-3, with D unclear. The V and J ends lost 0 bases and 5 bases respectively, with 7 bases between them. The CDR3 consists of 13 residues. CDR1 SGHRS and CDR2 YFSETQ come from the germline V gene. CDR3 sequence reads: CASSLAPGDTQYF. The CDR3 nucleotides read TGCGCCAGCAGCTTGGCGCCCGGAGATACGCAGTATTTT.

The chain uses TRBV19 and TRBJ1-4, with a weak D call TRBD1 (6 bases). Trimming left V 5 bases short and J 8 bases short, with 15 bases between. The CDR3 is 14 residues long. The germline CDR1 and CDR2 sequences are LNHDA and SQIVND (reference sequence). CDR3 protein: CASSPPGGREKLFF. The DNA of the CDR3 is TGTGCCAGTAGTCCGCCGGGGGGGCGGGAAAAACTGTTTTTT.

The table lists this clone with a few counts. The genes are TRBV7-2 and TRBJ1-5, with D possibly matching TRBD1 (6 bases). The CDR3 has 14 amino acids. V lost 1 base, J lost 7 bases, and 11 bases lay in between. Germline values: CDR1 SGHTA, CDR2 FQGNSA. CDR3 sequence reads: CASSLEVTGQPQHF. CDR3 DNA: TGTGCCAGCAGCTTAGAAGTGACAGGACAGCCCCAGCATTTT.

The genes are TRBV19 and TRBJ2-6; D gene unclear. V lost 3 bases, J lost 6 bases, and 6 bases lay in between. Germline V CDR1 and CDR2: LNHDA, SQIVND (reference sequence). This CDR3 comprises 13 residues. This CDR3 is CASSMVAANVLTF. The CDR3 region has the DNA TGTGCCAGTAGTATGGTGGCGGCCAACGTCCTGACTTTC.

CDR3 loop: CASSQEGTSQHIQYF. The DNA for the CDR3 is TGTGCCAGCAGCCAAGAGGGGACTAGCCAGCACATTCAGTACTTC. The chain couples TRBV3-1 (or the pseudogene TRBV3-2) to TRBJ2-4; TRBD2 matches at 9 bases. Losses at the gene ends were 0 bases for V and 8 bases for J; bases not matched to a gene: 5. Germline CDR1 reads LGHDT; CDR2 reads YNNKEL (reference sequence). The CDR3 is made up of 15 amino acids.

The sample holds a few counts of this clone. V gene TRBV24-1 combines with J gene TRBJ2-5, with D perhaps matching TRBD2 (6 bases). Germline CDR1 is KGHDR and CDR2 is SFDVKD. CDR3 length: 11 residues. Trimming stripped 9 bases from V and 5 bases from J, with 9 bases between. CDR3 sequence (DNA): TGTGCCACCCCGGGAGTTGAGACCCAGTACTTC. This encodes CATPGVETQYF.

The chain links TRBV7-2 to TRBJ1-1, with a tentative D call TRBD1 (5 bases). The germline V gene encodes CDR1 SGHTA and CDR2 FQGNSA. The CDR3 extends over 15 amino acids. Trimming removed 5 bases at V and 1 base at J, with 14 bases between. CDR3 sequence (DNA): TGTGCCAGCAGCCTAAAGACAGATGCGAACACTGAAGCTTTCTTT. It specifies CASSLKTDANTEAFF. Looking up the rest from reference TRBV7-2 and TRBJ1-1 gives the full variable domain: GAGVSQSPSNKVTEKGKDVELRCDPISGHTALYWYRQSLGQGLEFLIYFQGNSAPDKSGLPSDRFSAERTGGSVSTLTIQRTQQEDSAVYLCASSLKTDANTEAFFGQGTRLTVV.

A single count supports this clone. The chain combines TRBV19 with TRBJ2-5; D not certain. Trimming took 5 bases from V and 2 from J, leaving 12 bases between them. Germline loops: CDR1 LNHDA, CDR2 SQIVND (reference sequence). This CDR3 contains 14 residues. In nucleotides, the CDR3 is TGTGCCAGTAGTCCCCTTGGCGGACAAGAGACCCAGTACTTC. It is translated as CASSPLGGQETQYF.

This chain joins TRBV19 and TRBJ2-7, with 7 bases fitting TRBD1. This CDR3 contains 13 residues. Germline V gene data show CDR1 as LNHDA and CDR2 as SQIVND (reference sequence). V was pared by 7 bases and J by 6 bases, with 9 bases of the junction left unmatched. CDR3 nucleotides: TGTGCCAGTATCCAGGGGGTCGGAGGCGAGCAGTACTTC. Amino acid sequence: CASIQGVGGEQYF.

V gene TRBV11-3 combines with J gene TRBJ1-3; 7 bases match TRBD1. CDR1 is SGHNT and CDR2 is YENEEA in the germline V gene. The CDR3 runs 15 residues. V lost 5 bases and J lost 4; bases outside the gene matches: 8. The CDR3 is CASSPRDSPGNTIYF. In nucleotides, the CDR3 is TGTGCCAGCAGCCCCCGGGACAGCCCCGGAAACACCATATATTTT.